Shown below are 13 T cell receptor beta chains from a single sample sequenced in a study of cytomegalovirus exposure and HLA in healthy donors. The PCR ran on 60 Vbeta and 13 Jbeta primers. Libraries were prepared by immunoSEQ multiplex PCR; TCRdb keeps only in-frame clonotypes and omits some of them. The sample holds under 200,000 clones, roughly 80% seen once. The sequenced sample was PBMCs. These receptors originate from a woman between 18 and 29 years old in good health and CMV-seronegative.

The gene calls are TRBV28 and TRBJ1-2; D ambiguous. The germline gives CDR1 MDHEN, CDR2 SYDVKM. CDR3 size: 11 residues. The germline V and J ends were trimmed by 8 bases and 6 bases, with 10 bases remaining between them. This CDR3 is CASRSQDGYTF. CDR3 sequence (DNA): TGTGCCAGCCGAAGTCAGGATGGCTACACCTTC.

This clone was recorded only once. The CDR3, as DNA: TGTGCCAGTGCTGTAGCGGGGGACCTCACGCACACCGGGGAGCTGTTTTTT. Translating gives CASAVAGDLTHTGELFF. The chain is built from TRBV19 and TRBJ2-2; 9 bases agree with TRBD2. The V gene end was trimmed by 8 bases and the J gene end by 3 bases; junction bases not matched to a gene: 13. Germline V gene data show CDR1 as LNHDA and CDR2 as SQIVND (reference sequence). The CDR3 has 17 residues.

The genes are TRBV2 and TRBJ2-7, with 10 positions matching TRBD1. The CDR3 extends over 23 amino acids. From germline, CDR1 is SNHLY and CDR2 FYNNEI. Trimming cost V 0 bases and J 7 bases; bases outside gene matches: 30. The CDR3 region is CASSEATLLDRGRPNHPNCEQYV. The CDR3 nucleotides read TGTGCCAGCAGTGAAGCGACTTTGCTAGACAGGGGGCGCCCCAACCATCCAAATTGTGAGCAGTACGTC.

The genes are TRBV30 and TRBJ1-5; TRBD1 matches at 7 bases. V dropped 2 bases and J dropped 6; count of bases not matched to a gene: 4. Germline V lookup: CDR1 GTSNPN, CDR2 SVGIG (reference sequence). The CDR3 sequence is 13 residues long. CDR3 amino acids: CAWSSQGGQPQHF. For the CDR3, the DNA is TGTGCCTGGAGTAGCCAGGGGGGTCAGCCCCAGCATTTT.

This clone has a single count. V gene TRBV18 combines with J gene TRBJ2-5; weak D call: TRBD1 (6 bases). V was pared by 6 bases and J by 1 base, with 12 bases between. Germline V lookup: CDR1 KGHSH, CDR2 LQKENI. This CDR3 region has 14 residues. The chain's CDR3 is CASSPNRVQETQYF. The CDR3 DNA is TGTGCCAGCTCGCCTAACAGGGTCCAAGAGACCCAGTACTTC.

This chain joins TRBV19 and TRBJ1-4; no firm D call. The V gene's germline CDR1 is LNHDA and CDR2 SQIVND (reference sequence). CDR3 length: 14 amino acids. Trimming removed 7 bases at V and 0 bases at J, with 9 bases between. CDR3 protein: CASTGRATNEKLFF. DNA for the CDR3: TGTGCCAGTACCGGGAGGGCAACTAATGAAAAACTGTTTTTT.

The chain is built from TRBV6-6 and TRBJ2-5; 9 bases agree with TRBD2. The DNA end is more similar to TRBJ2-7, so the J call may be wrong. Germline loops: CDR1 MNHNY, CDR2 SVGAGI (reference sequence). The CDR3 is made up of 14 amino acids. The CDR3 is CASSYTTSGYEQYF. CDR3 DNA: TGTGCCAGCAGTTACACGACTAGCGGCTACGAGCAGTACTTC.

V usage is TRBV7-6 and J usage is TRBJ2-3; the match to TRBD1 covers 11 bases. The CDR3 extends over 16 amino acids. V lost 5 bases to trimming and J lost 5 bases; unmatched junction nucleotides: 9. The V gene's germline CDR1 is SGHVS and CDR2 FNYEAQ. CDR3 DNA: TGTGCCAGCAGCCCCCGGGGGACAGGGGGTCGAGATACGCAGTATTTT. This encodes CASSPRGTGGRDTQYF.

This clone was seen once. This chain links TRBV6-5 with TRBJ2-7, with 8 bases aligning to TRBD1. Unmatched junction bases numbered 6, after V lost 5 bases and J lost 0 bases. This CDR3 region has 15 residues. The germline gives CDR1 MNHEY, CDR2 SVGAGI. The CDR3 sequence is CASSARTGSSYEQYF. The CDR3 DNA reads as TGTGCCAGCAGTGCCCGGACAGGGAGCTCCTACGAGCAGTACTTC.

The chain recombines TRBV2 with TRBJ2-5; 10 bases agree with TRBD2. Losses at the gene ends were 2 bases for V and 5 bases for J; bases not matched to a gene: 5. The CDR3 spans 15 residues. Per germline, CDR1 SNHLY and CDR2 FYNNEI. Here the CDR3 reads CASSETAGGRETQYF. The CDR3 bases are TGTGCCAGCAGTGAAACAGCGGGAGGGCGGGAGACCCAGTACTTC.

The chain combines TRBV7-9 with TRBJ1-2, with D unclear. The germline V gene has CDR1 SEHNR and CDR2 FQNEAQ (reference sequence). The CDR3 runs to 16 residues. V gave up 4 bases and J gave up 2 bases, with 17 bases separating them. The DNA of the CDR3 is TGTGCCAGCAGCTCCTCCGACGGGCCGGGGAACTATGGCTACACCTTC. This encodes CASSSSDGPGNYGYTF.

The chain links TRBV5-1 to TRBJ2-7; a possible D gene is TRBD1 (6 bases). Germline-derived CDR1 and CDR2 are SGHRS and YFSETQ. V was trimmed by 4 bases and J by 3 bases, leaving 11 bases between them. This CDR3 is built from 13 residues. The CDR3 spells CASSQGFHYEQYV. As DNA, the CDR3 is TGCGCCAGCAGCCAGGGGTTTCACTACGAGCAGTACGTC.

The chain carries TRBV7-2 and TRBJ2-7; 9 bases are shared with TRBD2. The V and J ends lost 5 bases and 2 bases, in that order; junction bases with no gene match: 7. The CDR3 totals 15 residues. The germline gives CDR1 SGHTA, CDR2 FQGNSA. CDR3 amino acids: CASSRYSGSPYEQYV. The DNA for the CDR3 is TGTGCCAGCAGCCGCTATAGCGGGAGTCCCTACGAGCAGTACGTC.